The 28 T cell receptor beta chains in this list originate from one sample, sequenced in a study of blood T cells in healthy people across ages. A second 7 to 11 cycle PCR used barcoded and J-beta primers. TCRdb ran MiXCR on the 5' RACE reads and lists one entry per CDR3 protein. Counted here are roughly 2 million distinct CDR3 sequences, about 50% occurring once; the ten biggest clones make up 2.1%. Sequenced: blood. Every receptor here comes from a woman in her thirties or forties in good health.

The chain employs TRBV5-1 and TRBJ2-5, with unresolved D. Germline V CDR1 and CDR2: SGHRS, YFSETQ. This CDR3 has 14 amino acids. The V end lost 3 bases, the J end lost 1 base, and 10 bases lay between the germline ends. The CDR3 spells CASSSVGIQETQYF. CDR3 coding DNA: TGCGCCAGCAGCTCTGTCGGTATCCAAGAGACCCAGTACTTC. Using reference TRBV5-1 and TRBJ2-5 for the parts outside the CDR3, the full variable domain is KAGVTQTPRYLIKTRGQQVTLSCSPISGHRSVSWYQQTPGQGLQFLFEYFSETQRNKGNFPGRFSGRQFSNSRSEMNVSTLELGDSALYLCASSSVGIQETQYFGPGTRLLVL.

V usage is TRBV6-2 or TRBV6-3 and J usage is TRBJ2-3; TRBD2 matches at 10 bases. The CDR3 loop spans 17 amino acids. Germline CDR1 MNHEY, CDR2 SVGEGT. V lost 5 bases and J lost 2; bases outside the gene matches: 10. CDR3 protein: CASSQLRTSGATDTQYF. In DNA form, the CDR3 reads TGTGCCAGCAGTCAACTACGGACTAGCGGCGCCACAGATACGCAGTATTTT.

The chain uses TRBV27 and TRBJ2-3, with D tentatively TRBD1 (6 bases). The CDR3 is made up of 15 amino acids. Germline V lookup: CDR1 MNHEY, CDR2 SMNVEV (reference sequence). Trimming took 5 bases from V and 11 from J, leaving 23 bases between them. CDR3 DNA sequence: TGTGCCAGCAGTCCCTACAGGGCCACTTTGGGTATGCAGTATTTT. It is translated as CASSPYRATLGMQYF.

V gene TRBV6-5 combines with J gene TRBJ1-2; 11 bases map to TRBD1. The CDR3 totals 16 residues. Unmatched junction bases numbered 8, after V lost 6 bases and J lost 2 bases. From germline, CDR1 is MNHEY and CDR2 SVGAGI. The CDR3 loop reads CASRGTGGSTNYGYTF. The CDR3 nucleotides are TGTGCCAGCAGGGGGACAGGGGGATCGACCAACTATGGCTACACCTTC.

A few counts support this clonotype. This chain links TRBV3-1 with TRBJ2-5; D is possibly TRBD2 (5 bases). Germline CDR1 reads LGHDT; CDR2 reads YNNKEL (reference sequence). The CDR3 consists of 14 residues. Trimming took off 8 bases at V and 2 bases at J, with 15 bases between the two ends. As DNA, the CDR3 is TGTGCCAGCGGTGTTACGCGGGTTCAAGAGACCCAGTACTTC. Its protein is CASGVTRVQETQYF.

This clonotype is a singleton in its sample. The chain joins TRBV2 to TRBJ1-2; 7 bases map to TRBD1. The CDR3 extends over 17 amino acids. Germline-derived CDR1 and CDR2 are SNHLY and FYNNEI. J was trimmed by 0 bases and V by 1 base; bases with no gene match: 8. The CDR3 spells CASSEEFLGTANYGYTF. DNA for the CDR3: TGTGCCAGCAGTGAAGAGTTTTTGGGGACAGCTAACTATGGCTACACCTTC. The full variable domain, in which reference TRBV2 and TRBJ1-2 provide the parts outside the CDR3, is EPEVTQTPSHQVTQMGQEVILRCVPISNHLYFYWYRQILGQKVEFLVSFYNNEISEKSEIFDDQFSVERPDGSNFTLKIRSTKLEDSAMYFCASSEEFLGTANYGYTFGSGTRLTVV.

CDR3 protein: CASSSRQINEKLFF. CDR3 in DNA: TGTGCCAGCAGCTCACGCCAGATTAATGAAAAACTGTTTTTT. The chain joins TRBV7-2 to TRBJ1-4; no definite D call. Trimming cost V 4 bases and J 4 bases, with 10 bases left between them. Looked up from germline, CDR1 is SGHTA and CDR2 is FQGNSA. There are 14 residues in the CDR3.

This chain joins TRBV24-1 and TRBJ2-5; tentative D call: TRBD1 (6 bases). The germline gives CDR1 KGHDR, CDR2 SFDVKD. The CDR3 loop spans 15 amino acids. The ends were cut back, 5 bases at V and 1 base at J, with 13 bases in the middle. The CDR3 loop reads CATSADSSLQETQYF. For the CDR3, the DNA is TGTGCCACCAGTGCGGACAGTTCCCTCCAAGAGACCCAGTACTTC.

This chain connects TRBV6-5 to TRBJ2-3; D unclear. V dropped 6 bases and J dropped 3 bases, with 13 bases sitting between them. The CDR3 contains 14 residues. Per germline, CDR1 MNHEY and CDR2 SVGAGI. The CDR3 nucleotides are TGTGCCAGCAGGCCCCTCGGACGGACAGATACGCAGTATTTT. It encodes CASRPLGRTDTQYF.

This clonotype was found a few times. The chain recombines TRBV6-2 or TRBV6-3 with TRBJ2-5; 10 bases match TRBD1. The CDR3 loop spans 14 amino acids. V trimming: 6 bases; J trimming: 7 bases; junction bases outside the gene matches: 8. Germline CDR1 and CDR2: MNHEY and SVGEGT. Written as DNA, the CDR3 is TGTGCCAGCAGACCGACCGGGACAGGGGTGACCCAGTACTTC. As protein: CASRPTGTGVTQYF.

The V call is TRBV5-1, the J call TRBJ2-4; 8 bases agree with TRBD1. This CDR3 has 15 residues. V was pared by 5 bases and J by 3 bases, with 7 bases of the junction left unmatched. CDR1 is SGHRS and CDR2 is YFSETQ in the germline V gene. CDR3 loop: CASSSTGENKNIQYF. In nucleotides, the CDR3 is TGCGCCAGCAGTTCGACAGGGGAAAACAAAAACATTCAGTACTTC.

This clonotype came up many times. The rearrangement joins TRBV12-3 or TRBV12-4 to TRBJ2-5; D may be TRBD1 (5 bases). Trimming removed 2 bases at V and 5 bases at J, with 9 bases between. There are 13 residues in the CDR3. DNA of the CDR3: TGTGCCAGCAGTTTACAGGGTGTGGAGACCCAGTACTTC. Translated: CASSLQGVETQYF.

This clonotype came up a few times. The chain employs TRBV4-2 and TRBJ2-1; D is possibly TRBD2 (5 bases). Germline V lookup: CDR1 LGHNA, CDR2 YNFKEQ. Trimming cost V 4 bases and J 7 bases, with 14 bases left between them. CDR3 size: 14 residues. The CDR3: CASSRGADFNEQFF. The CDR3 nucleotides are TGTGCCAGCAGCCGAGGAGCGGACTTTAATGAGCAGTTCTTC.

In the case of this clonotype: Germline is not matched at one junction end, which may reflect a read error. V is TRBV7-6 and J is TRBJ2-4; 11 nucleotides align to TRBD1. CDR1 is SGHVS, CDR2 FNYEAQ, per germline. The CDR3 runs to 17 residues. The DNA for the CDR3 is TGTGCCAGCAGCTTAGGGACAGGGGGCCGGGCCAAAAACATTCGGTACTTC. Translating it yields CASSLGTGGRAKNIRYF.

The rearrangement links TRBV4-3 to TRBJ2-1, with TRBD2 matching over 9 bases. The V segment lost 4 bases and the J segment 0 bases; nucleotides outside the gene matches: 13. This CDR3 is 19 amino acids long. Germline V gene data show CDR1 as LGHNA and CDR2 as YSLEER. The CDR3 sequence is CASSPPASGEPSSYNEQFF. CDR3 sequence (DNA): TGCGCCAGCAGCCCCCCGGCTAGCGGGGAACCCAGCTCCTACAATGAGCAGTTCTTC.

The V and J genes are TRBV6-4 and TRBJ2-5; D unresolved. Germline lookup yields CDR1 MRHNA and CDR2 SNTAGT. V lost 3 bases and J lost 2, with 16 bases in between. This CDR3 has 16 amino acids. The CDR3 reads CASSERWAPAQETQYF. The CDR3 DNA is TGTGCCAGCAGTGAACGATGGGCCCCTGCGCAAGAGACCCAGTACTTC.

The chain's CDR3 is CSARRLAGLQETQYF. CDR3 in DNA: TGCAGTGCTAGAAGACTAGCGGGACTACAAGAGACCCAGTACTTC. The V call is TRBV20-1, the J call TRBJ2-5; 11 bases match TRBD2. CDR1 DFQATT and CDR2 SNEGSKA come from the germline V gene (reference sequence). The CDR3 runs to 15 residues. Trimming took 2 bases from V and 2 from J; bases not matched to a gene: 4.

This clonotype was seen more than once but under ten times. V usage is TRBV29-1 and J usage is TRBJ1-2; D is ambiguous. Germline loops: CDR1 SQVTM, CDR2 ANQGSEA. V was trimmed by 2 bases and J by 8 bases, leaving 12 bases between them. The CDR3 is 12 amino acids. The DNA for the CDR3 is TGCAGCGTTGAATTACCGGCCGGGGGCTACACCTTC. This gives the protein CSVELPAGGYTF.

The chain combines TRBV24-1 with TRBJ1-2; 12 bases are a match to TRBD1. Losses at the gene ends were 4 bases for V and 6 bases for J; bases not matched to a gene: 5. Germline values: CDR1 KGHDR, CDR2 SFDVKD. This CDR3 comprises 15 residues. The CDR3 sequence: CATSDRGQGANGYTF. The CDR3 nucleotides are TGTGCCACCAGTGACAGGGGACAGGGGGCGAATGGCTACACCTTC.

This clonotype has only a few counts. The V and J genes are TRBV4-1 and TRBJ2-5; 7 bases align to TRBD1. This CDR3 region has 16 residues. The trim removed 4 bases at V and 1 base at J, leaving 9 bases unmatched. Germline V gives CDR1 MGHRA, CDR2 YSYEKL. The CDR3 protein is CASSLQQGLIQETQYF. The CDR3 coding sequence is TGCGCCAGCAGCCTCCAACAGGGGTTGATCCAAGAGACCCAGTACTTC.

The chain combines TRBV14 with TRBJ1-6; 9 bases are a match to TRBD1. Germline assignment: CDR1 SGHDN and CDR2 FVKESK. The CDR3 loop spans 15 amino acids. V was clipped by 7 bases and J by 4 bases; unmatched bases: 5. The CDR3 region is CASKKTGGYNSPLHF. CDR3 sequence (DNA): TGTGCCAGCAAAAAGACAGGGGGTTATAATTCACCCCTCCACTTT.

This clonotype appeared a single time. The chain recombines TRBV24-1 with TRBJ2-1; TRBD1 is a possible D gene (5 bases). CDR1 is KGHDR and CDR2 is SFDVKD in the germline V gene. Trimming cost V 8 bases and J 7 bases, with 14 bases left between them. The CDR3 length is 13 residues. The CDR3 DNA follows: TGTGCCACCACCCAAGACAGCCTGAATGAGCAGTTCTTC. It codes for CATTQDSLNEQFF.

This clonotype came up a few times. The J gene is TRBJ2-6, the V gene TRBV7-2; no reliable D call. The length of the CDR3 is 15 residues. V was trimmed by 3 bases and J by 0 bases, leaving 6 bases between them. CDR1 is SGHTA and CDR2 is FQGNSA in the germline V gene. CDR3 sequence reads: CASSFPYSGANVLTF. The CDR3 DNA reads TGTGCCAGCAGCTTTCCGTACTCTGGGGCCAACGTCCTGACTTTC.

The V and J genes are TRBV4-2 and TRBJ1-1, with a weak D call TRBD1 (6 bases). Germline V CDR1 and CDR2: LGHNA, YNFKEQ. This CDR3 has 15 amino acids. The V end was cut by 0 bases, the J end by 2 bases, with 10 bases between. CDR3 in amino acids: CASSQENRVNTEAFF. Here the CDR3 DNA reads TGTGCCAGCAGCCAAGAAAACAGGGTAAACACTGAAGCTTTCTTT.

This sequence joins TRBV7-9 and TRBJ2-5; D unclear. Trimming removed 1 base from V and 6 bases from J, with 21 bases in between. Germline V gene lookup returns CDR1 SEHNR and CDR2 FQNEAQ (reference sequence). The CDR3 sequence is 17 residues long. In nucleotides, the CDR3 is TGTGCCAGCAGCTTAGATGGAGAGGCATGGAGCCGAAAGACCCAGTACTTC. Translating gives CASSLDGEAWSRKTQYF.

This clonotype was seen just once. J is TRBJ2-7 and V is TRBV2; 9 nucleotides line up with TRBD1. CDR1 is SNHLY and CDR2 is FYNNEI in the germline V gene. The CDR3 covers 15 residues. The V gene end was trimmed by 6 bases and the J gene end by 3 bases; junction bases not matched to a gene: 9. CDR3 region: CASSGDRGRFYEQYF. DNA of the CDR3: TGTGCCAGCAGCGGAGACAGGGGGAGATTCTACGAGCAGTACTTC. Looking up the rest from reference TRBV2 and TRBJ2-7 gives the full variable domain: EPEVTQTPSHQVTQMGQEVILRCVPISNHLYFYWYRQILGQKVEFLVSFYNNEISEKSEIFDDQFSVERPDGSNFTLKIRSTKLEDSAMYFCASSGDRGRFYEQYFGPGTRLTVT.

This chain connects TRBV4-3 to TRBJ2-1; D unresolved. The assigned J gene may be wrong: the sequence end matches TRBJ2-7 better. Germline loops: CDR1 LGHNA, CDR2 YSLEER. This CDR3 contains 18 residues. The CDR3: CASSQHFSSISSYNEQYF. In DNA, the CDR3 is TGCGCCAGCAGCCAGCATTTCTCATCGATAAGCTCCTACAATGAGCAGTACTTC.

This clonotype has just a few counts. The chain joins TRBV18 to TRBJ2-7; D unclear. The CDR3 totals 13 residues. V lost 0 bases and J lost 3, with 6 bases in between. Germline CDR1 reads KGHSH; CDR2 reads LQKENI. CDR3: CASSPPRSYEQYF. CDR3 nucleotide sequence: TGTGCCAGCTCACCACCGCGGAGCTACGAGCAGTACTTC.